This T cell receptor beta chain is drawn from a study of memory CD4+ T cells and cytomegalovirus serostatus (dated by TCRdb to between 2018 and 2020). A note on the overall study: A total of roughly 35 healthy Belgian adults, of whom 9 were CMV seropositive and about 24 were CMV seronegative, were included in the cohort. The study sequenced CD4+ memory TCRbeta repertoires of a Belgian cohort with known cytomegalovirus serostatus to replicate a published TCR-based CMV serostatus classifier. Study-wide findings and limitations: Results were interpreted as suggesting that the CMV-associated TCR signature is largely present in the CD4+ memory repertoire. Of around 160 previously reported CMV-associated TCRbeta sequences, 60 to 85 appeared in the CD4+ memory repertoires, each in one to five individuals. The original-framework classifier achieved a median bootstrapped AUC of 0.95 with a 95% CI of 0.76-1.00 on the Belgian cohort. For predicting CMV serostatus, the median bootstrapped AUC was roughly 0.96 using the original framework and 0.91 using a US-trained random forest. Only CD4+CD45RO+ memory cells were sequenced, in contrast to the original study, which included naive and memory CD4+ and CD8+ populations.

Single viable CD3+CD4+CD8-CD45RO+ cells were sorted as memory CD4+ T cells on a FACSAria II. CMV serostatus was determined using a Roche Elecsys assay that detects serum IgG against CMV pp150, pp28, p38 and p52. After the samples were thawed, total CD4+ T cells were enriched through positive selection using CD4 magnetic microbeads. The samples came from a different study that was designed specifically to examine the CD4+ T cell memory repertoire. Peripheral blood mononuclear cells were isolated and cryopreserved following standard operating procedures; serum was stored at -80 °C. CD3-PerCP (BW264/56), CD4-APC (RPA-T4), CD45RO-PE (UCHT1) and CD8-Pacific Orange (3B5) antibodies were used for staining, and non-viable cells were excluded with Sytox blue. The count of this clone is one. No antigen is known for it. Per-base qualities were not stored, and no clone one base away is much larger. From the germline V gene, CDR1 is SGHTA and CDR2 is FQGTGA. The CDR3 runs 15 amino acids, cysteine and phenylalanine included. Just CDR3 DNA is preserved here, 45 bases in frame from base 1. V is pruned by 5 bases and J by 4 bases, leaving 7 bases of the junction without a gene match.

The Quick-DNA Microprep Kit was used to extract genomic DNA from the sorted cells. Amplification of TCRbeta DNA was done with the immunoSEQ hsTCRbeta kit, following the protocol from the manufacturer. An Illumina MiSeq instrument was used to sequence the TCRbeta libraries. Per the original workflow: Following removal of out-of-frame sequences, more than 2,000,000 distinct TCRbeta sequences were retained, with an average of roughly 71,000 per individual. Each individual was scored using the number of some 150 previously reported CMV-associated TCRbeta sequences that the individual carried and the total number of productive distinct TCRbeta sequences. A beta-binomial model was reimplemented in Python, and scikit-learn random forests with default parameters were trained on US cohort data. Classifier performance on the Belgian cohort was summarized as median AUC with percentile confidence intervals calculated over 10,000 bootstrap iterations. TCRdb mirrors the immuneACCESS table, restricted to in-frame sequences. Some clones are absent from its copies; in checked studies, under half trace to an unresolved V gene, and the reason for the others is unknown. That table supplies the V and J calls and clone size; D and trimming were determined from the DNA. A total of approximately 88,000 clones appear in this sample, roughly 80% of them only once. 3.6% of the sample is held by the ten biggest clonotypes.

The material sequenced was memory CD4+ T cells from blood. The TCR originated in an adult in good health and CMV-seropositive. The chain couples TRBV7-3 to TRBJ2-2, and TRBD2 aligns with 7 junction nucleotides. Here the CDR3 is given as CASSRWGEGTGELFF. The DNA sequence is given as TGTGCCAGCAGCCGTTGGGGGGAGGGCACCGGGGAGCTGTTTTTT.